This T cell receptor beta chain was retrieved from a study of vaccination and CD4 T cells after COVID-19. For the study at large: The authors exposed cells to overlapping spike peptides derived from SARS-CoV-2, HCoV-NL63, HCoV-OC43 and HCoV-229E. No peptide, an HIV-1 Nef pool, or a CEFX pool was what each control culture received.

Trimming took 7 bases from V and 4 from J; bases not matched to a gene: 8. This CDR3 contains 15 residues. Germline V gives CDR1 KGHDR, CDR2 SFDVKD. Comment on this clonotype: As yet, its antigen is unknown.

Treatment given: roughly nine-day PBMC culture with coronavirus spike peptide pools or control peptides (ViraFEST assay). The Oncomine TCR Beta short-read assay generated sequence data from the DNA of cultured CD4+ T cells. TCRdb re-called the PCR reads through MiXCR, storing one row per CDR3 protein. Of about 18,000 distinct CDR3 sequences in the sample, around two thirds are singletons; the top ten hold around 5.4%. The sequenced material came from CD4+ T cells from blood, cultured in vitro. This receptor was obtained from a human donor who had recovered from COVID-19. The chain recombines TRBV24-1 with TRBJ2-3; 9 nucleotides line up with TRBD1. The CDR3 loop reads CATSDPGQGSDTQYF. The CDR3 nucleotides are TGTGCCACCAGCGACCCGGGACAGGGTTCAGATACGCAGTATTTT.